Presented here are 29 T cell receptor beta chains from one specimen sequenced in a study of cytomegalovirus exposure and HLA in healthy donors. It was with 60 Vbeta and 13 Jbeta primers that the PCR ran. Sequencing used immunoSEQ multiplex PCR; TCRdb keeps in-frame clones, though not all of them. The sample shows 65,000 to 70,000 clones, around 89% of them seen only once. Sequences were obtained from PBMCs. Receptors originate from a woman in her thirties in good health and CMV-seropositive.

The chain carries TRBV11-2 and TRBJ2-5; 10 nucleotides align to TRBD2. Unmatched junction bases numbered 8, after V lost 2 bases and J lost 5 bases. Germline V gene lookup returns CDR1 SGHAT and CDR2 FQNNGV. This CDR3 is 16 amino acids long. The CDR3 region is CASSLSLAGVAETQYF. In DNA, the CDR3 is TGTGCCAGCAGCTTAAGTCTAGCGGGAGTTGCCGAGACCCAGTACTTC.

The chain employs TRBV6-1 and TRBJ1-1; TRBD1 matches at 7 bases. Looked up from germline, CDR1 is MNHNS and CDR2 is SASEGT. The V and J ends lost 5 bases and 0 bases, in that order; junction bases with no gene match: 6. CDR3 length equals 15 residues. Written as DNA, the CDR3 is TGTGCCAGCAGTTTTCGGGACAGCTTGAACACTGAAGCTTTCTTT. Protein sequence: CASSFRDSLNTEAFF.

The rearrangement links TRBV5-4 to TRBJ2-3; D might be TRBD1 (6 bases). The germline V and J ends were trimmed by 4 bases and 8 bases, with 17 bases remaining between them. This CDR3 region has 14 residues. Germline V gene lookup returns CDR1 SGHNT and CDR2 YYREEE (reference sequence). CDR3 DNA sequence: TGTGCCAGCAGCATTGGGCGGACAGAGGGTACGCAGTATTTT. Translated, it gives CASSIGRTEGTQYF.

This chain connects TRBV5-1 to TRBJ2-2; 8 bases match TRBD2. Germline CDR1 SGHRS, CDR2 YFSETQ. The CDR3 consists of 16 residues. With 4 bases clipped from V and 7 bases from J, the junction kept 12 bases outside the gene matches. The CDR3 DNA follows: TGCGCCAGCAGCAAAACCCTAAACGGGAGGGTCGGGGAGCTGTTTTTT. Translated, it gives CASSKTLNGRVGELFF.

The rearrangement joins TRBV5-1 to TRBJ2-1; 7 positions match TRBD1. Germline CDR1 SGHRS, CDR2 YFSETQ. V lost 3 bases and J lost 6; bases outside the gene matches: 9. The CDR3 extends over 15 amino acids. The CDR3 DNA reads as TGCGCCAGCAGCTGGACAGGCCCGCAGGCCAATGAGCAGTTCTTC. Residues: CASSWTGPQANEQFF. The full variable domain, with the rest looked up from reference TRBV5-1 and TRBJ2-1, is KAGVTQTPRYLIKTRGQQVTLSCSPISGHRSVSWYQQTPGQGLQFLFEYFSETQRNKGNFPGRFSGRQFSNSRSEMNVSTLELGDSALYLCASSWTGPQANEQFFGPGTRLTVL.

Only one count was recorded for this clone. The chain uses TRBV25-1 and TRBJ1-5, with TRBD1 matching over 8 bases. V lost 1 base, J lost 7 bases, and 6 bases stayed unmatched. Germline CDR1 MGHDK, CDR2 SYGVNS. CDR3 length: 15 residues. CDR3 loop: CASSESGTGVQPQHF. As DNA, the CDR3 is TGTGCCAGCAGTGAATCCGGGACAGGTGTACAGCCCCAGCATTTT.

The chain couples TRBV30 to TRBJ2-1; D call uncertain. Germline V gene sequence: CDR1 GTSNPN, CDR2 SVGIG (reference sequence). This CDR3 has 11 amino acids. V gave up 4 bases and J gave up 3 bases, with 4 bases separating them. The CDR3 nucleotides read TGTGCCTGGAACTACTACAATGAGCAGTTCTTC. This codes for CAWNYYNEQFF.

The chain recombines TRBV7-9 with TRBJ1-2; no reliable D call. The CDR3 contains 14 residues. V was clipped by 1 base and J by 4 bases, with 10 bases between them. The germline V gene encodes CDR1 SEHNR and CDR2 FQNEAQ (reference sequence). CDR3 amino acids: CASSLGPGGYGYTF. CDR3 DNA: TGTGCCAGCAGCTTAGGTCCAGGAGGCTATGGCTACACCTTC.

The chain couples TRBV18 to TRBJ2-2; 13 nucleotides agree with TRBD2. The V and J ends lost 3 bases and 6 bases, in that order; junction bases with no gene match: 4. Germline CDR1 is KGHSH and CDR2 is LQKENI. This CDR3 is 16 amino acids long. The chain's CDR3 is CASSPRTSGSSGELFF. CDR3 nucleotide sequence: TGTGCCAGCTCACCGCGGACTAGCGGGAGCTCCGGGGAGCTGTTTTTT.

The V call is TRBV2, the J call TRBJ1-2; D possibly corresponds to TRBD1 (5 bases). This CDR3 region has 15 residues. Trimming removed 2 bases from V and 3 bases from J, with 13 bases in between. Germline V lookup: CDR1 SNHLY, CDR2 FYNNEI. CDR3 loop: CASSELQGGYYGYTF. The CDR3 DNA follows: TGTGCCAGCAGTGAACTGCAGGGTGGGTACTATGGCTACACCTTC.

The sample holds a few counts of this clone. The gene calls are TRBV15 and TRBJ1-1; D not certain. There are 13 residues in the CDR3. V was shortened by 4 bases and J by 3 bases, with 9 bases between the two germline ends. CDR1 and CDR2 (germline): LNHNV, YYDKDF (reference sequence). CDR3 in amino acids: CATSTFGDTEAFF. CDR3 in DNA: TGTGCCACCAGCACCTTCGGGGACACTGAAGCTTTCTTT.

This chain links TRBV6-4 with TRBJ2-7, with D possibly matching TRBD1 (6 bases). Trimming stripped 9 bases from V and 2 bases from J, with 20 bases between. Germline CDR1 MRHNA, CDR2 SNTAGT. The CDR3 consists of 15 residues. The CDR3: CARDTQGNVPYEQYF. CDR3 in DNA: TGTGCCAGGGACACCCAGGGGAATGTTCCCTACGAGCAGTACTTC.

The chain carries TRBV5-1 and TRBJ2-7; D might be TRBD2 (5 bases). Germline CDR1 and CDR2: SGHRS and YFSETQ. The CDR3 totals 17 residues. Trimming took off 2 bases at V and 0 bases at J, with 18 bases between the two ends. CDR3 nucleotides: TGCGCCAGCAGCTTCGGGGTAGCTCTGGAGCTCTCCTACGAGCAGTACTTC. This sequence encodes CASSFGVALELSYEQYF.

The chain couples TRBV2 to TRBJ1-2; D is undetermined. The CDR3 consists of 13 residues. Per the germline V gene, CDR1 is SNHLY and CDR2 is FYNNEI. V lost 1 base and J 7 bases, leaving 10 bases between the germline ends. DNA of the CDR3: TGTGCCAGCAGTGAAGTACCAGAGGCTGGCTACACCTTC. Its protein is CASSEVPEAGYTF.

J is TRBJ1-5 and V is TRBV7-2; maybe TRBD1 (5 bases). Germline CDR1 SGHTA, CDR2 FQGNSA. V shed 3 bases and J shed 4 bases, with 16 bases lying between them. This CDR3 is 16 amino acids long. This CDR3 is CASSFEPGLRNQPQHF. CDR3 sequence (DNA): TGTGCCAGCAGCTTTGAACCGGGACTTCGGAATCAGCCCCAGCATTTT.

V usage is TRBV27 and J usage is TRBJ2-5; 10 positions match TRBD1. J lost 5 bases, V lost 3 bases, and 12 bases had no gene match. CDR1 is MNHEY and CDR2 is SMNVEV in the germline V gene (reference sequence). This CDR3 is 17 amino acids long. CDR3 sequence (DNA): TGTGCCAGCAGTTTTACCTCCGGGACAGGGGTCTGGGAGACCCAGTACTTC. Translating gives CASSFTSGTGVWETQYF.

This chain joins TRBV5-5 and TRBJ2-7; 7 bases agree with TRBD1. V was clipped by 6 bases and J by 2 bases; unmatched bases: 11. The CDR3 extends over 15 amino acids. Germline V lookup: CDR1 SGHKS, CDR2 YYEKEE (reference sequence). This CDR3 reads CASTQYTGATYEQYF. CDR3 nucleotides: TGTGCCAGCACGCAGTATACAGGGGCCACCTACGAGCAGTACTTC.

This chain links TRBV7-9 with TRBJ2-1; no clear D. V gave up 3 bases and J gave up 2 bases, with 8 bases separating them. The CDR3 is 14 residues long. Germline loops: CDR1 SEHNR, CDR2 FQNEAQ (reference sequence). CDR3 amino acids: CASSFSTTYNEQFF. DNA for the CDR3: TGTGCCAGCAGCTTTAGCACCACCTACAATGAGCAGTTCTTC.

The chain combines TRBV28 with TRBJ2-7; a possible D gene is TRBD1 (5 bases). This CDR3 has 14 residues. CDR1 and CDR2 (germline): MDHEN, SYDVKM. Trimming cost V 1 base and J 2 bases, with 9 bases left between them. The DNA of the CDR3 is TGTGCCAGCAGTTTATTAGGGGTCACCTACGAGCAGTACTTC. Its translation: CASSLLGVTYEQYF.

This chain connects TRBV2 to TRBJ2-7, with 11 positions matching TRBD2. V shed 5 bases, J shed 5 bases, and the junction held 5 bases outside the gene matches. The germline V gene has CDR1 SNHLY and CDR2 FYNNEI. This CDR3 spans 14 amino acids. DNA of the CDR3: TGTGCCAGCAGTACTAGCGGGAGTTCCAACGAGCAGTACTTC. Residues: CASSTSGSSNEQYF.

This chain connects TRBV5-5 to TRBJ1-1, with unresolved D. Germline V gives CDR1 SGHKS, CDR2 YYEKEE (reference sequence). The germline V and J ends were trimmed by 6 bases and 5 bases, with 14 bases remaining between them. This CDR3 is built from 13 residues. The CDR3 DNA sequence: TGTGCCAGCATGGAGGTTGGTGGAACTGAAGCTTTCTTT. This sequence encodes CASMEVGGTEAFF.

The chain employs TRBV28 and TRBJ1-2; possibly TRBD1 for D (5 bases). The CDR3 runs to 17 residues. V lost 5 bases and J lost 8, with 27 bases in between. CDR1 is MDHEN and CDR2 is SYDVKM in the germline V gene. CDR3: CASSPLGKLVIGGGYTF. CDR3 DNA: TGTGCCAGCAGTCCCTTGGGGAAGCTCGTAATCGGGGGGGGCTACACCTTC.

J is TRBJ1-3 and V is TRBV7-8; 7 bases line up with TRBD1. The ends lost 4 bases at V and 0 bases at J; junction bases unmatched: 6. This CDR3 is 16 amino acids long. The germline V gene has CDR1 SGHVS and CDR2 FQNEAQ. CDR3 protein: CASSSRQGISGNTIYF. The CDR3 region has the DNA TGTGCCAGCAGCTCCCGACAGGGAATCTCTGGAAACACCATATATTTT.

For the CDR3, the DNA is TGCGCCAGTCAAGCTGACAGGGGAGTTTCCGAGACCCAGTACTTC. The encoded protein is CASQADRGVSETQYF. The chain is built from TRBV4-1 and TRBJ2-5; TRBD1 matches at 8 bases. V was pared by 9 bases and J by 5 bases, with 14 bases of the junction left unmatched. Per germline, CDR1 MGHRA and CDR2 YSYEKL. The CDR3 is made up of 15 amino acids.

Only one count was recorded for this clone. In DNA form, the CDR3 reads TGTGCCAGCTCCGGGGGGAGTAACACTGAAGCTTTCTTT. Residues: CASSGGSNTEAFF. The V gene is TRBV18, the J gene TRBJ1-1; weak D call: TRBD1 (5 bases). CDR1 is KGHSH, CDR2 LQKENI, per germline. This CDR3 contains 13 residues. Trimming pared 6 bases from V and 2 bases from J, leaving 10 bases between.

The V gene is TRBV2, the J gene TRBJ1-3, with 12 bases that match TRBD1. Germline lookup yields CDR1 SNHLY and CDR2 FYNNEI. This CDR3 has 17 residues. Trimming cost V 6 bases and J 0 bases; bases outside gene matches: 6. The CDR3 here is CASRGQGAYGSGNTIYF. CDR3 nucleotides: TGTGCCAGCAGGGGACAGGGGGCCTATGGCTCTGGAAACACCATATATTTT.

CDR3 bases: TGTGCCAGCAGCTTAGGAGCGGAGAATGAGCAGTTCTTC. Protein sequence: CASSLGAENEQFF. This chain joins TRBV7-9 and TRBJ2-1; maybe TRBD2 (5 bases). V was trimmed by 1 base and J by 7 bases, leaving 8 bases between them. Per germline, CDR1 SEHNR and CDR2 FQNEAQ (reference sequence). The CDR3 covers 13 residues.

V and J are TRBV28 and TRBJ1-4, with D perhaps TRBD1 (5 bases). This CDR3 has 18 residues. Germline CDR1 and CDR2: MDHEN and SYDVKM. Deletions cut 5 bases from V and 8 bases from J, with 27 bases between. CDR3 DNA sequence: TGTGCCAGCAGTAAAGCCGGGACTCCTCTCAGGTACAGGGAAAAACTGTTTTTT. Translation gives CASSKAGTPLRYREKLFF.

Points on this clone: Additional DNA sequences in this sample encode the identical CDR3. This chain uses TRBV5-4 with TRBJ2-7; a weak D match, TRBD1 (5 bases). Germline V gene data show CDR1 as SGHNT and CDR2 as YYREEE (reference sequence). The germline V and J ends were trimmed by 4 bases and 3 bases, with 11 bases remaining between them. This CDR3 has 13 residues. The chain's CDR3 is CASSPDSHYEQYF. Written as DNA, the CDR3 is TGTGCCAGCAGCCCCGACAGCCACTACGAGCAGTACTTC. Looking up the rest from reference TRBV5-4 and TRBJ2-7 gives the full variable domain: ETGVTQSPTHLIKTRGQQVTLRCSSQSGHNTVSWYQQALGQGPQFIFQYYREEENGRGNFPPRFSGLQFPNYSSELNVNALELDDSALYLCASSPDSHYEQYFGPGTRLTVT.